This T cell receptor (beta chain) was obtained from a study of blood T cells in healthy people across ages. Trimming removed 6 bases from V and 1 base from J, with 13 bases in between. CDR1 is MDHEN and CDR2 is SYDVKM in the germline V gene. The CDR3 runs 14 residues. Combining a sample-barcoded 5' primer with a J-beta primer mix, a second PCR ran for roughly 6 to 11 cycles. TCRdb re-called the 5' RACE reads with MiXCR, one entry per CDR3 protein. Here the sample spans 920,000 or so distinct CDR3 sequences, less than 50% being singletons. Findings and caveats of the study: Using unsorted PBMCs precluded a conclusive naive versus antigen-experienced comparison.

This clonotype was seen only a few times. Its antigen is not identified. PBMCs were isolated at a quantity of at least 7 million per sample. Sequencing was performed on blood. The TCR sequence derives from an older woman in good health. The rearrangement uses TRBV28 and TRBJ2-7, with D perhaps matching TRBD1 (6 bases). The chain's CDR3 is CASRTGQPSYEQYF. Here the CDR3 DNA reads TGTGCCAGCAGGACCGGACAGCCGTCCTACGAGCAGTACTTC.